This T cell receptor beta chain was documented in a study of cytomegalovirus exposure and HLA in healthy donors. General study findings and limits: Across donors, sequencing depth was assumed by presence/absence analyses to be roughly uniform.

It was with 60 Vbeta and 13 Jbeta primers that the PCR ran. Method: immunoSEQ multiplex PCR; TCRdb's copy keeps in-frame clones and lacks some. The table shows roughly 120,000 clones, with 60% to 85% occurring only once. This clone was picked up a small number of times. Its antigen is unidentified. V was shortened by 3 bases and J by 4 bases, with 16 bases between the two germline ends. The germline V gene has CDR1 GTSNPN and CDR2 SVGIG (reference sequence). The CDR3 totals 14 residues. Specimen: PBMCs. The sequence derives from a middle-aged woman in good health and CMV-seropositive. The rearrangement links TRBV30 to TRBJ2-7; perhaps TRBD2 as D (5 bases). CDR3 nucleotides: TGTGCCTGGAGACCCTCGAGCGAGGGTTACGAGCAGTACTTC. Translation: CAWRPSSEGYEQYF.